One and the same sample provided the 5 T cell receptor beta chains below, sequenced in a study of graft-versus-host responses after intestinal transplantation. Sequencing was performed with immunoSEQ multiplex PCR; in TCRdb, only in-frame clones are kept and a portion is missing. The sample records roughly 60,000 clones, roughly 90% being singletons. The specimen was PBMCs, collected 26 days after transplant. The receptors stem from a human patient who received an intestinal transplant, so some T cells may come from the graft donor.

In this sample, this clone turned up once. This rearrangement joins TRBV9 to TRBJ1-1; a possible D gene is TRBD1 (5 bases). The CDR3 has 14 residues. The germline gives CDR1 SGDLS, CDR2 YYNGEE. Between the trimmed V and J ends, which lost 0 bases and 6 bases, there was a span of 12 bases. CDR3 nucleotide sequence: TGTGCCAGCAGCGTAGAGCAGGGTCATGCTGAAGCTTTCTTT. Translated: CASSVEQGHAEAFF.

The chain uses TRBV28 and TRBJ1-2, with D possibly matching TRBD1 (5 bases). This CDR3 has 16 amino acids. Germline CDR1 is MDHEN and CDR2 is SYDVKM. The ends were cut back, 5 bases at V and 4 bases at J, with 20 bases in the middle. This CDR3 is CASSPGAVEGSYGYTF. CDR3 DNA: TGTGCCAGCAGTCCTGGGGCTGTGGAGGGCAGCTATGGCTACACCTTC.

The chain links TRBV2 to TRBJ2-2; 13 bases align to TRBD2. The CDR3 length is 15 residues. CDR1 SNHLY and CDR2 FYNNEI come from the germline V gene. The V and J ends lost 6 bases and 3 bases, in that order; junction bases with no gene match: 1. In DNA, the CDR3 is TGTGCCAGCAGAACTAGCGGGGGGGACACCGGGGAGCTGTTTTTT. Translation gives CASRTSGGDTGELFF.

As concerns this clone: At one of its ends the junction is not consistent with the germline gene, which may arise from a read error. The chain employs TRBV10-3 and TRBJ1-3; D uncertain. The CDR3 extends over 15 amino acids. CDR1 is ENHRY, CDR2 SYGVKD, per germline. CDR3 DNA sequence: TGTGCCACCAGTGAAGTCGGGAGTTCTGGAAACACCATATATTTT. Translated: CATSEVGSSGNTIYF.

This clone was detected only once. The V gene is TRBV7-8, the J gene TRBJ1-5; no clear D. V was trimmed by 3 bases and J by 6 bases, leaving 9 bases between them. Per the germline V gene, CDR1 is SGHVS and CDR2 is FQNEAQ. This CDR3 has 13 residues. CDR3 sequence (DNA): TGTGCCAGCAGCTTTTTAGGAGGTCAGCCCCAGCATTTT. Translated: CASSFLGGQPQHF.